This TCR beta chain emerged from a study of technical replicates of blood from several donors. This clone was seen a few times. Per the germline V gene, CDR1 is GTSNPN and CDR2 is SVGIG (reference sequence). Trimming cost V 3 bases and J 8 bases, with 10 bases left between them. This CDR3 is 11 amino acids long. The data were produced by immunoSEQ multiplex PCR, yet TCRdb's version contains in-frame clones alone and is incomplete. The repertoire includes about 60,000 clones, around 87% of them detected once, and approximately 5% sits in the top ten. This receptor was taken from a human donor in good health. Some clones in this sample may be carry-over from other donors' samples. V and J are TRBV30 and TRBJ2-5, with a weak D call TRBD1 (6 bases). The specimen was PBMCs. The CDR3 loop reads CAWRPQGTQYF. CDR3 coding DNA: TGTGCCTGGAGACCACAGGGCACCCAGTACTTC.